The 24 T cell receptor beta chains below were found in one sample sequenced in a study of cytomegalovirus exposure and HLA in healthy donors. PCR used 60 Vbeta primers and 13 Jbeta primers. Only in-frame clones appear in the TCRdb table, and some are missing; sequencing was by immunoSEQ multiplex PCR. Counted here are more than 95,000 clones, around a tenth occurring once; the ten biggest clones make up 3%. Sample: PBMCs. The receptor set was obtained from a man aged 25 to 40 in good health and CMV-seronegative.

The rearrangement uses TRBV21-1 and TRBJ2-3; the DNA was not used to check the table's D call, TRBD2. TRBV21-1 represents a pseudogene. The CDR3 contains 17 residues. CDR3 amino acids: CASSKVRAAGNTDTQYF. CDR3 nucleotide sequence: TGTGCCAGCAGCAAAGTTCGTGCGGCCGGTAACACAGATACGCAGTATTTT.

V gene TRBV28 combines with J gene TRBJ2-7; 10 bases are shared with TRBD1. The CDR3 length is 14 residues. Germline V gives CDR1 MDHEN, CDR2 SYDVKM. V lost 6 bases and J lost 4; bases outside the gene matches: 6. This chain's CDR3 is CASRTTGGRYEQYF. CDR3 sequence (DNA): TGTGCCAGCAGAACGACAGGGGGCAGGTACGAGCAGTACTTC.

This clone was detected a few times. This chain connects TRBV27 to TRBJ2-3; unclear D gene. The CDR3 sequence is 14 residues long. Trimming shortened V by 3 bases and J by 8 bases, and 15 bases separated the two germline ends. Per germline, CDR1 MNHEY and CDR2 SMNVEV (reference sequence). The CDR3 sequence: CASSLSLTPGTQYF. The CDR3, as DNA: TGTGCCAGCAGTTTGTCTCTAACCCCGGGTACGCAGTATTTT.

The chain recombines TRBV28 with TRBJ2-7, with 9 bases matching TRBD1. CDR3 size: 15 residues. J was trimmed by 6 bases and V by 6 bases; bases with no gene match: 12. CDR1 and CDR2 from the germline V gene are MDHEN and SYDVKM. The CDR3 spells CASRLDRTGVSEQYF. The CDR3 DNA follows: TGTGCCAGCAGACTCGATCGGACAGGGGTCTCCGAGCAGTACTTC.

This rearrangement joins TRBV23-1 to TRBJ2-3; 9 bases are a match to TRBD1. TRBV23-1 is recorded as an ORF, its role being uncertain. The CDR3 is made up of 16 amino acids. J lost 2 bases, V lost 6 bases, and 9 bases had no gene match. CDR3 DNA: TGCGCCAGCAGCCGGGAGACAGGGGGTCCCACAGATACGCAGTATTTT. Its protein product is CASSRETGGPTDTQYF.

This clone was counted between two and nine times. CDR3 sequence (DNA): TGTGCCAGCAGCACCCAGGGGGTTGAAGCTTTCTTT. Encoded protein: CASSTQGVEAFF. The V gene is TRBV7-2, the J gene TRBJ1-1; 7 bases map to TRBD1. Unmatched junction bases numbered 4, after V lost 5 bases and J lost 7 bases. The CDR3 loop spans 12 amino acids. In germline, CDR1 is SGHTA, CDR2 FQGNSA.

The J gene is TRBJ1-5, the V gene TRBV9; 7 positions match TRBD1. Losses at the gene ends were 5 bases for V and 6 bases for J; bases not matched to a gene: 5. The CDR3 is 13 amino acids. Germline V CDR1 and CDR2: SGDLS, YYNGEE. The chain's CDR3 is CASSAGGGQPQHF. Here the CDR3 DNA reads TGTGCCAGCAGTGCAGGGGGAGGTCAGCCCCAGCATTTT. Combining the CDR3 with reference TRBV9 and TRBJ1-5 gives the whole variable domain DSGVTQTPKHLITATGQRVTLRCSPRSGDLSVYWYQQSLDQGLQFLIQYYNGEERAKGNILERFSAQQFPDLHSELNLSSLELGDSALYFCASSAGGGQPQHFGDGTRLSIL.

The rearrangement joins TRBV6-1 to TRBJ1-5; D is possibly TRBD1 (6 bases). The V and J ends lost 7 bases and 3 bases respectively, with 10 bases between them. Germline V gene lookup returns CDR1 MNHNS and CDR2 SASEGT. There are 13 residues in the CDR3. The CDR3 is CASTQGNNQPQHF. The CDR3 DNA sequence: TGTGCCAGCACACAGGGAAACAATCAGCCCCAGCATTTT.

The rearrangement links TRBV5-1 to TRBJ1-2; perhaps TRBD1 as D (6 bases). V lost 4 bases to trimming and J lost 5 bases, with 18 bases between them. Germline V lookup: CDR1 SGHRS, CDR2 YFSETQ. The CDR3 contains 15 residues. The chain's CDR3 is CASSLGGRGRYGYTF. For the CDR3, the DNA is TGCGCCAGCAGCCTGGGAGGCAGGGGAAGATATGGCTACACCTTC.

The chain recombines TRBV27 with TRBJ2-4; D is possibly TRBD1 (6 bases). The germline V and J ends were trimmed by 5 bases and 8 bases, with 13 bases remaining between them. In germline, CDR1 is MNHEY, CDR2 SMNVEV (reference sequence). The CDR3 spans 13 residues. This CDR3 is CASSLDSRDIQYF. CDR3 DNA: TGTGCCAGCAGTCTGGACAGTAGGGACATTCAGTACTTC.

A few counts support this clone. The V call is TRBV7-9, the J call TRBJ2-5; TRBD2 agrees at 12 bases. From germline, CDR1 is SEHNR and CDR2 FQNEAQ (reference sequence). With V trimmed by 5 bases and J by 4 bases, 17 bases remained unmatched. The CDR3 is 19 residues long. The CDR3 DNA follows: TGTGCCAGCAGCGTGTACCGGACTAGCGGGGTTTTTGCTGGAGAGACCCAGTACTTC. This sequence encodes CASSVYRTSGVFAGETQYF.

This rearrangement joins TRBV28 to TRBJ2-5, with 11 bases lining up with TRBD2. This CDR3 spans 16 amino acids. J lost 1 base, V lost 5 bases, and 6 bases had no gene match. Looked up from germline, CDR1 is MDHEN and CDR2 is SYDVKM. The chain's CDR3 is CASSLETSGIQETQYF. For the CDR3, the DNA is TGTGCCAGCAGTCTAGAGACTAGCGGGATCCAAGAGACCCAGTACTTC.

This clone was found a few times. The V and J genes are TRBV28 and TRBJ2-1, with D uncertain. Trimming took off 4 bases at V and 1 base at J, with 14 bases between the two ends. The V gene's germline CDR1 is MDHEN and CDR2 SYDVKM. This CDR3 is built from 16 residues. CDR3 in DNA: TGTGCCAGCAGTTCGAGAGATTACCAATCCTACAATGAGCAGTTCTTC. It codes for CASSSRDYQSYNEQFF.

In its sample, this clone was seen a few times. This chain uses TRBV19 with TRBJ1-5; the match to TRBD1 covers 7 bases. With 10 bases clipped from V and 5 bases from J, the junction kept 17 bases outside the gene matches. This CDR3 is built from 16 residues. CDR1 and CDR2 (germline): LNHDA, SQIVND (reference sequence). CDR3 sequence (DNA): TGTGCCACCCAAAGGACAGGCGCCCGAAGCGATCAGCCCCAGCATTTT. It yields the protein CATQRTGARSDQPQHF.

The table lists this clone with a few counts. The gene calls are TRBV14 and TRBJ2-1, with 7 positions matching TRBD2. The length of the CDR3 is 16 residues. Germline V gene data show CDR1 as SGHDN and CDR2 as FVKESK. The J segment lost 3 bases and the V segment lost 5 bases, leaving 10 bases of the junction unmatched. CDR3: CASSKRASGYYNEQFF. DNA of the CDR3: TGTGCCAGCAGCAAGAGGGCTAGCGGATACTACAATGAGCAGTTCTTC.

The chain carries TRBV27 and TRBJ1-5; 7 bases line up with TRBD1. Looked up from germline, CDR1 is MNHEY and CDR2 is SMNVEV (reference sequence). The CDR3 totals 15 residues. Trimming took 6 bases from V and 0 from J; bases not matched to a gene: 5. CDR3 residues: CASSLTGSSNQPQHF. The CDR3 region has the DNA TGTGCCAGCAGCCTGACAGGGTCTAGCAATCAGCCCCAGCATTTT.

This chain links TRBV6-1 with TRBJ1-3; D gene uncertain. Germline V gene sequence: CDR1 MNHNS, CDR2 SASEGT. Trimming shortened V by 8 bases and J by 1 base, and 12 bases separated the two germline ends. There are 14 residues in the CDR3. The CDR3 nucleotides are TGTGCCAGCTGGTCCTTGACATCTGGAAACACCATATATTTT. This codes for CASWSLTSGNTIYF.

The chain employs TRBV6-1 and TRBJ2-7; 11 nucleotides line up with TRBD1. V shed 6 bases, J shed 7 bases, and the junction held 11 bases outside the gene matches. Germline V gene lookup returns CDR1 MNHNS and CDR2 SASEGT. The CDR3 runs 15 residues. This CDR3 reads CASRLQGTGGLEQYF. The CDR3 DNA reads TGTGCCAGCAGGCTACAGGGGACAGGGGGATTGGAGCAGTACTTC.

This clone has more than one count but fewer than ten. J is TRBJ2-1 and V is TRBV5-5; D perhaps matches TRBD1 (6 bases). The V and J ends lost 4 bases and 1 base respectively, with 15 bases between them. Per the germline V gene, CDR1 is SGHKS and CDR2 is YYEKEE (reference sequence). The CDR3 extends over 16 amino acids. DNA for the CDR3: TGTGCCAGCAGCCCTCGGGCAGGGGATTCCTACAATGAGCAGTTCTTC. Protein: CASSPRAGDSYNEQFF.

This chain uses TRBV6-1 with TRBJ2-3; the D gene is possibly TRBD2 (6 bases). Trimming shortened V by 3 bases and J by 3 bases, and 13 bases separated the two germline ends. This CDR3 spans 15 amino acids. Germline values: CDR1 MNHNS, CDR2 SASEGT. The CDR3 coding sequence is TGTGCCAGCAGTGAGAGGCAGGGAGGAACAGATACGCAGTATTTT. Translating it yields CASSERQGGTDTQYF.

The chain combines TRBV27 with TRBJ2-1; 11 bases agree with TRBD2. The CDR3 is 13 residues long. Germline CDR1 and CDR2: MNHEY and SMNVEV (reference sequence). The ends lost 6 bases at V and 13 bases at J; junction bases unmatched: 8. For the CDR3, the DNA is TGTGCCAGCAGCCCTAGCGGGAGGCGGACCCAGTTCTTC. This codes for CASSPSGRRTQFF.

V and J are TRBV18 and TRBJ1-5; tentative D call: TRBD1 (6 bases). This CDR3 region has 16 residues. With 2 bases removed from V and 0 bases from J, the gap between germline ends came to 11 bases. The germline CDR1 and CDR2 sequences are KGHSH and LQKENI. In nucleotides, the CDR3 is TGTGCCAGCTCACCAGGGCAGGGGACTAGCAATCAGCCCCAGCATTTT. Protein: CASSPGQGTSNQPQHF.

This clone showed up just a few times. The chain is built from TRBV7-2 and TRBJ2-3, with 9 bases that match TRBD1. The CDR3 length is 13 residues. Germline-derived CDR1 and CDR2 are SGHTA and FQGNSA. V dropped 9 bases and J dropped 4; count of bases not matched to a gene: 5. This chain's CDR3 is CARGGQGADTQYF. CDR3 DNA: TGTGCCAGAGGGGGACAGGGCGCAGATACGCAGTATTTT.

The table lists this clone with a few counts. This rearrangement joins TRBV6-5 to TRBJ2-7; D might be TRBD1 (6 bases). Germline CDR1 is MNHEY and CDR2 is SVGAGI. The germline V and J ends were trimmed by 5 bases and 4 bases, with 15 bases remaining between them. The CDR3 covers 14 residues. The CDR3 DNA sequence: TGTGCCAGCAGTAAAAAGGACAGAGATTACGAGCAGTACTTC. This codes for CASSKKDRDYEQYF.